This T cell receptor (beta chain) was found in a study of cytomegalovirus exposure and HLA in healthy donors. Overall study results and limits: Sequencing likely caused a cluster of highly shared sequence variants. Donors were assumed by presence/absence analyses to have roughly uniform sequencing depth. TCR beta V segments were, for the most part, productive about 87% or about 30% of the time in an earlier analysis.

Note on this clone: Its antigen is undetermined.

Germline-derived CDR1 and CDR2 are SNHLY and FYNNEI. The CDR3 is 15 amino acids. The V segment lost 7 bases and the J segment 4 bases; nucleotides outside the gene matches: 10. The PCR contained 60 Vbeta and 13 Jbeta primers. Profiled with immunoSEQ multiplex PCR; TCRdb holds only in-frame clones, not every one. The sample lists over 100,000 clones, around 83% occurring once. This rearrangement joins TRBV2 to TRBJ2-3, with 8 bases lining up with TRBD2. Material for sequencing was PBMCs. The receptor comes from a woman aged 50 to 60 in good health and CMV-seropositive. The CDR3: CASNAGGAVADTQYF. The CDR3 DNA sequence: TGTGCCAGCAACGCCGGGGGGGCCGTCGCAGATACGCAGTATTTT.